Listed here are 27 T cell receptor beta chains from one sample, sequenced in a study of T cells after yellow fever vaccination. TCRdb re-called the 5' RACE reads through MiXCR, storing one row per CDR3 protein. The table shows about 550,000 distinct CDR3 sequences, with roughly 21% occurring only once. Sequencing used PBMCs, obtained 15 days after the yellow fever booster vaccination. These TCRs come from a man aged 25 to 40 who received the YFV17D yellow fever vaccine.

This chain links TRBV29-1 with TRBJ1-1; D gene ambiguous. Per the germline V gene, CDR1 is SQVTM and CDR2 is ANQGSEA. This CDR3 region has 11 residues. Between the trimmed V and J ends, which lost 6 bases and 1 base, there was a span of 6 bases. The CDR3 sequence is CSVNQNTEAFF. The CDR3 region has the DNA TGCAGCGTCAACCAGAACACTGAAGCTTTCTTT.

This clonotype came up a few times. The chain joins TRBV14 to TRBJ2-7; TRBD1 might be the D (6 bases). V shed 1 base and J shed 4 bases, with 14 bases lying between them. The CDR3 is 15 amino acids. Germline values: CDR1 SGHDN, CDR2 FVKESK. CDR3 region: CASSQVQGWGYEQYF. The CDR3 DNA is TGTGCCAGCAGCCAAGTACAGGGCTGGGGGTACGAGCAGTACTTC.

The CDR3 spells CSAHRTSGSRSYNEQFF. The CDR3 DNA follows: TGCAGTGCACACCGGACTAGCGGGAGCCGCTCCTACAATGAGCAGTTCTTC. The chain combines TRBV20-1 with TRBJ2-1; TRBD2 matches 13 bases. CDR1 is DFQATT, CDR2 SNEGSKA, per germline (reference sequence). The CDR3 runs to 17 residues. V shed 6 bases, J shed 0 bases, and the junction held 8 bases outside the gene matches.

Here the CDR3 DNA reads TGTGCCAGCAGAACCCCGGGGATAGGCTACGAGCAGTACTTC. Translation: CASRTPGIGYEQYF. V is TRBV6-2 or TRBV6-3 and J is TRBJ2-7; D might be TRBD2 (5 bases). This CDR3 comprises 14 residues. Between the trimmed V and J ends, which lost 6 bases and 3 bases, there was a span of 15 bases. Looked up from germline, CDR1 is MNHEY and CDR2 is SVGEGT.

This clonotype has only a few counts. The chain recombines TRBV7-2 with TRBJ2-4; 8 bases map to TRBD1. CDR3 length equals 17 residues. The J segment lost 1 base and the V segment lost 5 bases, leaving 10 bases of the junction unmatched. Germline V gene data show CDR1 as SGHTA and CDR2 as FQGNSA. The CDR3 here is CASSGTGTGLAKNIQYF. The CDR3 nucleotides are TGTGCCAGCAGCGGTACCGGGACAGGCCTCGCCAAAAACATTCAGTACTTC.

In this sample, this clonotype turned up a few times. The chain uses TRBV7-2 and TRBJ2-1; D is unresolved. The CDR3 has 15 residues. V lost 1 base and J lost 3, with 10 bases in between. Germline V gene lookup returns CDR1 SGHTA and CDR2 FQGNSA. The CDR3, as DNA: TGTGCCAGCAGCTTAGAGGGCAGAATCTACAATGAGCAGTTCTTC. Its translation: CASSLEGRIYNEQFF.

The V and J genes are TRBV12-3 or TRBV12-4 and TRBJ2-5; D might be TRBD1 (5 bases). Trimming removed 2 bases from V and 5 bases from J, with 12 bases in between. The CDR3 covers 14 residues. CDR3 amino acids: CASSLRGRQETQYF. In nucleotides, the CDR3 is TGTGCCAGCAGTTTAAGGGGCCGGCAGGAGACCCAGTACTTC.

This clonotype was recorded a few times. The rearrangement joins TRBV10-3 to TRBJ2-5, with TRBD2 as a possible D gene (6 bases). CDR1 and CDR2 from the germline V gene are ENHRY and SYGVKD. Trimming removed 2 bases at V and 5 bases at J, with 18 bases between. The CDR3 has 16 residues. The CDR3 DNA follows: TGTGCCATCAGTGAGCCGACCCGGGCGGGACCGGAGACCCAGTACTTC. Encoded protein: CAISEPTRAGPETQYF.

This clonotype was counted a few times. The rearrangement uses TRBV29-1 and TRBJ2-3; 8 nucleotides match TRBD1. CDR3 length: 13 amino acids. The V gene's germline CDR1 is SQVTM and CDR2 ANQGSEA. After removal of 3 bases from V and 14 bases from J, the junction contained 13 bases not matched to a gene. The chain's CDR3 is CSVELRTGSEGYF. CDR3 DNA: TGCAGCGTTGAGCTAAGGACAGGGTCCGAGGGGTATTTT.

The chain employs TRBV18 and TRBJ2-2; D ambiguous. Germline CDR1 is KGHSH and CDR2 is LQKENI. V lost 4 bases and J 6 bases, leaving 6 bases between the germline ends. The CDR3 covers 12 residues. CDR3 DNA sequence: TGTGCCAGCTCACGGACCCCCGGGGAGCTGTTTTTT. Its protein is CASSRTPGELFF.

This clonotype was observed a handful of times. The chain has TRBV7-2 and TRBJ2-7; no firm D call. Germline V gene lookup returns CDR1 SGHTA and CDR2 FQGNSA. This CDR3 has 14 amino acids. V shed 5 bases and J shed 5 bases, with 16 bases lying between them. CDR3 sequence reads: CASSHLPPGHEQYF. In DNA, the CDR3 is TGTGCCAGCAGCCATTTACCCCCGGGCCACGAGCAGTACTTC. The variable domain in full, with the rest retrieved from reference TRBV7-2 and TRBJ2-7, is GAGVSQSPSNKVTEKGKDVELRCDPISGHTALYWYRQSLGQGLEFLIYFQGNSAPDKSGLPSDRFSAERTGGSVSTLTIQRTQQEDSAVYLCASSHLPPGHEQYFGPGTRLTVT.

This clonotype has only a few counts. The V call is TRBV6-1, the J call TRBJ2-3, with 8 bases that match TRBD1. The CDR3 runs 17 residues. The germline V gene encodes CDR1 MNHNS and CDR2 SASEGT. V lost 3 bases and J lost 1; bases outside the gene matches: 9. In nucleotides, the CDR3 is TGTGCCAGCAGTGAGCCGCAGGGGGCGCGGGGCACAGATACGCAGTATTTT. This codes for CASSEPQGARGTDTQYF.

This clonotype showed up just a few times. This chain links TRBV18 with TRBJ2-7; TRBD2 might be the D (6 bases). Germline CDR1 is KGHSH and CDR2 is LQKENI. The CDR3 spans 14 residues. V lost 2 bases to trimming and J lost 5 bases, with 13 bases between them. As DNA, the CDR3 is TGTGCCAGCTCACCAATCGCTAGCGACAACGAGCAGTACTTC. Translating gives CASSPIASDNEQYF.

The chain is built from TRBV4-3 and TRBJ2-7, with D perhaps matching TRBD2 (5 bases). The length of the CDR3 is 14 residues. Germline V gene sequence: CDR1 LGHNA, CDR2 YSLEER. Trimming stripped 0 bases from V and 3 bases from J, with 9 bases between. CDR3 region: CASSQDLDYYEQYF. Here the CDR3 DNA reads TGCGCCAGCAGCCAAGATCTTGACTACTACGAGCAGTACTTC.

This clonotype has just a few counts. The chain uses TRBV20-1 and TRBJ2-7; unclear D gene. Germline lookup yields CDR1 DFQATT and CDR2 SNEGSKA (reference sequence). The ends were cut back, 6 bases at V and 3 bases at J, with 12 bases in the middle. This CDR3 has 12 residues. The chain's CDR3 is CSASPNNYEQYF. In DNA form, the CDR3 reads TGCAGTGCCTCCCCCAATAACTACGAGCAGTACTTC.

V and J are TRBV5-1 and TRBJ2-7; TRBD1 matches at 7 bases. The V gene end was trimmed by 3 bases and the J gene end by 6 bases; junction bases not matched to a gene: 3. The CDR3 contains 12 residues. Germline CDR1 SGHRS, CDR2 YFSETQ. Here the CDR3 DNA reads TGCGCCAGCAGCTCGACAGGGAGCGAGCAGTACTTC. This translates into CASSSTGSEQYF.

By share, this clonotype counts as medium-sized. The chain carries TRBV7-9 and TRBJ2-2, with 11 bases that match TRBD2. V was clipped by 4 bases and J by 3 bases; unmatched bases: 1. The CDR3 has 15 amino acids. Germline V gives CDR1 SEHNR, CDR2 FQNEAQ (reference sequence). DNA for the CDR3: TGTGCCAGCAGCTCGGGACTAGCGGACACCGGGGAGCTGTTTTTT. It codes for CASSSGLADTGELFF.

In its sample, this clonotype was seen a few times. The chain carries TRBV7-8 and TRBJ2-7; the D call may be TRBD1 or TRBD2 (5 bases each). The CDR3 sequence is 18 residues long. Germline CDR1 is SGHVS and CDR2 is FQNEAQ. Trimming cost V 1 base and J 4 bases, with 23 bases left between them. This CDR3 reads CASSLVGTSGGGAYEQYF. The DNA for the CDR3 is TGTGCCAGCAGCTTAGTCGGAACCTCGGGTGGGGGAGCTTACGAGCAGTACTTC. The whole variable domain, remainder taken from reference TRBV7-8 and TRBJ2-7, is GAGVSQSPRYKVAKRGQDVALRCDPISGHVSLFWYQQALGQGPEFLTYFQNEAQLDKSGLPSDRFFAERPEGSVSTLKIQRTQQEDSAVYLCASSLVGTSGGGAYEQYFGPGTRLTVT.

The rearrangement uses TRBV4-3 and TRBJ2-2; the match to TRBD2 covers 7 bases. Germline V CDR1 and CDR2: LGHNA, YSLEER. Germline trimming cut 4 bases from V and 6 bases from J; bases unmatched to any gene: 5. CDR3 length equals 14 residues. The chain's CDR3 is CASSRGLGPGELFF. The CDR3 coding sequence is TGCGCCAGCAGCCGCGGACTAGGCCCCGGGGAGCTGTTTTTT.

The genes are TRBV29-1 and TRBJ2-1; 7 bases map to TRBD2. V gave up 4 bases and J gave up 3 bases; unmatched junction bases: 9. Germline V gene data show CDR1 as SQVTM and CDR2 as ANQGSEA. The CDR3 loop spans 15 amino acids. The CDR3 region is CSVAWGRALYNEQFF. DNA for the CDR3: TGCAGCGTTGCATGGGGGAGGGCCCTCTACAATGAGCAGTTCTTC.

This clonotype came up a few times. The chain combines TRBV5-1 with TRBJ2-5, with TRBD1 matching 8 bases. The CDR3 is 15 residues long. Looked up from germline, CDR1 is SGHRS and CDR2 is YFSETQ. V dropped 4 bases and J dropped 2; count of bases not matched to a gene: 7. Written as DNA, the CDR3 is TGCGCCAGCAGCCCCGGGACAGGCTCGCAAGAGACCCAGTACTTC. It translates to CASSPGTGSQETQYF.

This clonotype turned up a few times. J is TRBJ2-7 and V is TRBV18; D ambiguous. The CDR3 has 16 residues. Per germline, CDR1 KGHSH and CDR2 LQKENI. V dropped 2 bases and J dropped 1 base, with 15 bases sitting between them. The CDR3 DNA reads as TGTGCCAGCTCACCAAAGAGTGCGATAGATTCCTACGAGCAGTACTTC. This sequence encodes CASSPKSAIDSYEQYF.

This chain connects TRBV9 to TRBJ2-5, with no clear D. CDR3 size: 14 residues. V was trimmed by 0 bases and J by 7 bases, leaving 13 bases between them. The germline CDR1 and CDR2 sequences are SGDLS and YYNGEE. The CDR3 reads CASSVGTGDGTQYF. The CDR3, as DNA: TGTGCCAGCAGCGTAGGCACCGGCGACGGGACCCAGTACTTC.

This clonotype has more than one count but fewer than ten. This chain uses TRBV10-3 with TRBJ2-5; TRBD2 matches 12 bases. Germline V gene lookup returns CDR1 ENHRY and CDR2 SYGVKD. The CDR3 runs 14 residues. J gave up 4 bases and V 10 bases, and 7 bases lay outside the gene matches. CDR3 DNA: TGTGCCACAGGACTAGCGGGATCCAGAGAGACCCAGTACTTC. This gives the protein CATGLAGSRETQYF.

This clonotype was picked up a small number of times. The chain has TRBV12-3 or TRBV12-4 and TRBJ2-1, with TRBD2 identical over 7 bases. Losses at the gene ends were 6 bases for V and 6 bases for J; bases not matched to a gene: 11. The CDR3 runs to 15 residues. The DNA for the CDR3 is TGTGCCAGCAGCAATTTTGGGGAGGGCCGCAATGAGCAGTTCTTC. As protein: CASSNFGEGRNEQFF.

A few counts support this clonotype. The chain carries TRBV30 and TRBJ2-3; D is perhaps TRBD1 (6 bases). The CDR3 loop spans 13 amino acids. The V gene's germline CDR1 is GTSNPN and CDR2 SVGIG (reference sequence). V was pared by 2 bases and J by 4 bases, with 10 bases between. The chain's CDR3 is CAWSYRDADTQYF. CDR3 sequence (DNA): TGTGCCTGGAGTTACAGGGACGCAGATACGCAGTATTTT.

Only a few counts were recorded for this clonotype. The chain joins TRBV15 to TRBJ2-5; D gene uncertain. The CDR3 sequence is 13 residues long. Germline loops: CDR1 LNHNV, CDR2 YYDKDF (reference sequence). V was shortened by 0 bases and J by 0 bases, with 2 bases between the two germline ends. The CDR3 region is CATSREYQETQYF. CDR3 nucleotide sequence: TGTGCCACCAGCAGAGAGTACCAAGAGACCCAGTACTTC.